The rows below give T cell receptor beta chains drawn from one sample of a study of human T cells and chemical hapten exposure. Via MiXCR, TCRdb re-called the RACE reads, giving one row per CDR3 protein. Of about 82,000 distinct CDR3 sequences in the sample, less than 11% were seen once. Sequenced here: whole blood, sampled in connection with sensitization to the hapten diphenylcyclopropenone (DPC). The receptors originated from a woman between 50 and 59 years old with alopecia areata. Some clones in this sample may be carry-over from other donors' samples. The CDR3 runs from the conserved cysteine through the conserved F or W. The order of the fields is clone size, D gene, V gene, J gene, CDR3 protein, CDR3 DNA. A D gene is named only where the DNA matches it firmly. Clone size is shown for a subset of rows, as once, few, many or a class of expanded clone.

>many|.|TRBV7-9|TRBJ2-5
CASSYVETQYF
TGTGCCAGCAGCTATGTAGAGACCCAGTACTTC
>.|TRBD1|TRBV19|TRBJ1-5
CASSQFGTGGNQPQHF
TGTGCCAGTAGTCAATTTGGGACAGGGGGCAATCAGCCCCAGCATTTT
>.|.|TRBV6-5|TRBJ1-1
CASSYSWTVNTEAFF
TGTGCCAGCAGTTACTCCTGGACAGTGAACACTGAAGCTTTCTTT
>.|TRBD1|TRBV6-5|TRBJ1-5
CASSLQGIAPHHF
TGTGCCAGCAGCTTACAGGGGATCGCGCCCCACCATTTT
>.|TRBD2|TRBV28|TRBJ2-5
CASSQLAGGQETQYF
TGTGCCAGCAGCCAACTAGCGGGAGGCCAAGAGACCCAGTACTTC
>many|.|TRBV5-1|TRBJ2-7
CASSWNSGLSYEQYF
TGCGCCAGCAGCTGGAACAGTGGACTATCCTACGAGCAGTACTTC
>many|.|TRBV6-1|TRBJ2-6
CASRLQGLLVSGANVLTF
TGTGCCAGCAGGCTACAGGGTCTCTTGGTTTCAGGGGCCAACGTCCTGACTTTC
>many|TRBD1|TRBV29-1|TRBJ1-5
CSVVGQGGQPQHF
TGCAGCGTTGTCGGACAGGGCGGTCAGCCCCAGCATTTT
>many|.|TRBV10-1|TRBJ2-2
CASSGVTPGHTPANTGELFF
TGCGCCAGCAGTGGGGTCACCCCGGGACACACACCCGCGAACACCGGGGAGCTGTTTTTT
>many|TRBD2|TRBV9|TRBJ2-1
CASSTAAGETAQFF
TGTGCCAGCAGCACCGCCGCGGGAGAAACAGCCCAGTTCTTC
>many|.|TRBV7-9|TRBJ2-4
CASSRTSFQYF
TGTGCCAGCAGCCGTACGAGCTTTCAGTACTTC
>.|TRBD2|TRBV20-1|TRBJ2-1
CSALPFGTSPYNEQFF
TGCAGTGCTCTTCCTTTTGGGACTAGCCCCTACAATGAGCAGTTCTTC